Shown below are 7 T cell receptor beta chains from a single sample sequenced in a study of regulatory T cells in long-lasting Graves disease. Sequencing libraries for TCR beta were prepared with iRepertoire HTBI primers and Arm-PCR of CDR3 regions. TCRdb re-called the multiplex PCR reads through MiXCR, storing one row per CDR3 protein. Here the sample spans about 470,000 distinct CDR3 sequences, about 15% being singletons. Time point of the sample: newly diagnosed GD, antithyroid drugs for less than 3 months. The TCR library was made from RNA that had been extracted from PBMCs in TRIzol. In addition, the sample was reused for a study of T cells in Graves' hyperthyroidism and ophthalmopathy.

Sequenced here: peripheral blood mononuclear cells (PBMCs), sampled at new diagnosis, from a patient treated with antithyroid drugs. The receptors shown here come from a woman in her twenties or thirties with Graves disease.

Worth noting for this clonotype: At one end the junction does not follow the germline gene, possibly because of a read error. The rearrangement links TRBV7-9 to TRBJ1-4, with 7 positions matching TRBD1. The CDR3 loop spans 15 amino acids. The germline V gene has CDR1 SEHNR and CDR2 FQNEAQ (reference sequence). The CDR3 nucleotides are TGTGCCCAACCTCGGATGCCGGGACAGTCGTATTTTGGACTTTTT. Translating it yields CAQPRMPGQSYFGLF.

The gene calls are TRBV5-1 and TRBJ2-5, with 7 bases matching TRBD2. The CDR3 covers 17 residues. V shed 9 bases, J shed 3 bases, and the junction held 20 bases outside the gene matches. The germline gives CDR1 SGHRS, CDR2 YFSETQ. DNA of the CDR3: TGCGCCACCGCCCCGGTACCGCGGGAGTCCATCAAAGAGACCCAGTACTTC. As protein: CATAPVPRESIKETQYF.

This CDR3 is CASSQPGLAGMYEQYF. The CDR3 coding sequence is TGCGCCAGCAGCCAACCCGGACTAGCGGGAATGTACGAGCAGTACTTC. This chain uses TRBV4-1 with TRBJ2-7; 12 bases agree with TRBD2. Germline CDR1 reads MGHRA; CDR2 reads YSYEKL. The CDR3 is 16 amino acids. V trimming: 2 bases; J trimming: 4 bases; junction bases outside the gene matches: 6.

This clonotype was seen ten or more times. The CDR3 loop reads CSASDGRLTQYF. CDR3 DNA sequence: TGCAGTGCTTCCGACGGTCGGCTTACGCAGTATTTT. This sequence joins TRBV20-1 and TRBJ2-3; D gene ambiguous. CDR3 size: 12 residues. Germline CDR1 reads DFQATT; CDR2 reads SNEGSKA (reference sequence). V was trimmed by 5 bases and J by 8 bases, leaving 14 bases between them.

This clonotype was recorded a few times. V and J are TRBV4-1 and TRBJ2-1, with 11 positions matching TRBD2. Losses at the gene ends were 5 bases for V and 5 bases for J; bases not matched to a gene: 8. The CDR3 has 16 residues. CDR1 MGHRA and CDR2 YSYEKL come from the germline V gene. DNA of the CDR3: TGCGCCAGCAGCGCCCGACTAGCGGGAATTCACAATGAGCAGTTCTTC. Translation: CASSARLAGIHNEQFF.

This clonotype was seen many times. The chain has TRBV24-1 and TRBJ2-7; possibly TRBD2 for D (5 bases). There are 13 residues in the CDR3. Deletions cut 3 bases from V and 7 bases from J, with 12 bases between. Germline V lookup: CDR1 KGHDR, CDR2 SFDVKD. CDR3 loop: CATSDPQSGEQYF. The CDR3 DNA reads TGTGCCACCAGTGATCCCCAATCGGGAGAGCAGTACTTC.

The chain links TRBV11-3 to TRBJ1-1, with a tentative D call TRBD1 (5 bases). V lost 5 bases and J lost 3, with 19 bases in between. Germline V gives CDR1 SGHNT, CDR2 YENEEA. The CDR3 runs to 16 residues. As DNA, the CDR3 is TGTGCCAGCAGCCCGGGGGTCGGGACCCTTGACACTGAAGCTTTCTTT. This encodes CASSPGVGTLDTEAFF. The full variable domain, with the rest looked up from reference TRBV11-3 and TRBJ1-1, is EAGVVQSPRYKIIEKKQPVAFWCNPISGHNTLYWYLQNLGQGPELLIRYENEEAVDDSQLPKDRFSAERLKGVDSTLKIQPAELGDSAVYLCASSPGVGTLDTEAFFGQGTRLTVV.